The 26 T cell receptor beta chains below all came from one sample that was sequenced in a study of identifying expanded T cells in peripheral blood. Clones were read by immunoSEQ multiplex PCR, and TCRdb kept only the in-frame ones, dropping some. The sample lists about 83,000 clones, 70% to 90% seen once, with approximately 3% in the top ten. The specimen sequenced was blood. These TCRs come from a person between 18 and 75 years old in good health.

This clone was recorded a few times. The chain uses TRBV19 and TRBJ1-4, with TRBD1 matching over 7 bases. V was pared by 5 bases and J by 8 bases, with 5 bases of the junction left unmatched. Germline CDR1 reads LNHDA; CDR2 reads SQIVND (reference sequence). The CDR3 is made up of 13 amino acids. The CDR3 DNA is TGTGCCAGTAGTCTCCGACAGGGAGAAAAACTGTTTTTT. The encoded protein is CASSLRQGEKLFF.

V is TRBV7-2 and J is TRBJ2-1, with D maybe TRBD1 (5 bases). This CDR3 is 15 amino acids long. V lost 0 bases and J lost 8, with 14 bases in between. Looked up from germline, CDR1 is SGHTA and CDR2 is FQGNSA. CDR3 sequence: CASSLADRRIDEQFF. In DNA, the CDR3 is TGTGCCAGCAGCTTAGCAGACAGAAGGATAGATGAGCAGTTCTTC.

The CDR3 is CASSLEGGGSYNEQFF. The CDR3 nucleotides are TGTGCCAGCAGCTTAGAAGGCGGGGGTTCCTACAATGAGCAGTTCTTC. The rearrangement uses TRBV7-6 and TRBJ2-1, with TRBD2 matching 7 bases. The CDR3 has 16 amino acids. CDR1 and CDR2 from the germline V gene are SGHVS and FNYEAQ. V was clipped by 1 base and J by 1 base; unmatched bases: 4.

V and J are TRBV28 and TRBJ2-1; perhaps TRBD2 as D (6 bases). The CDR3 has 19 amino acids. Trimming took 5 bases from V and 1 from J, leaving 24 bases between them. The germline V gene encodes CDR1 MDHEN and CDR2 SYDVKM. CDR3 protein: CASSPVEIYGSGSYNEQFF. In nucleotides, the CDR3 is TGTGCCAGCAGTCCCGTCGAGATCTACGGGAGTGGATCCTACAATGAGCAGTTCTTC.

The rearrangement uses TRBV28 and TRBJ1-1, with no clear D. The CDR3 consists of 12 residues. V lost 6 bases and J lost 4, with 9 bases in between. Germline lookup yields CDR1 MDHEN and CDR2 SYDVKM. CDR3 sequence: CASRARVTEAFF. The CDR3 coding sequence is TGTGCCAGCAGGGCCCGTGTCACTGAAGCTTTCTTT.

The chain links TRBV18 to TRBJ1-2; tentatively, D is TRBD1 (5 bases). Trimming removed 2 bases from V and 8 bases from J, with 9 bases in between. The CDR3 has 12 amino acids. Germline V gene data show CDR1 as KGHSH and CDR2 as LQKENI. CDR3 region: CASSPMGQGYTF. In DNA, the CDR3 is TGTGCCAGCTCACCAATGGGGCAGGGCTACACCTTC.

This chain joins TRBV6-1 and TRBJ2-7; 9 nucleotides agree with TRBD1. The germline CDR1 and CDR2 sequences are MNHNS and SASEGT. The CDR3 totals 13 residues. J lost 5 bases, V lost 8 bases, and 7 bases had no gene match. DNA of the CDR3: TGTGCCAGCGGGGACAGGGTCAGCGACGAGCAGTACTTC. This sequence encodes CASGDRVSDEQYF.

This chain uses TRBV2 with TRBJ2-7, with D hard to call. The germline V and J ends were trimmed by 4 bases and 0 bases, with 10 bases remaining between them. Germline V gives CDR1 SNHLY, CDR2 FYNNEI. The CDR3 is 14 amino acids. Here the CDR3 DNA reads TGTGCCAGCAGTGTAGAGACATTCTCCTACGAGCAGTACTTC. It encodes CASSVETFSYEQYF.

V usage is TRBV19 and J usage is TRBJ2-2; TRBD2 agrees at 9 bases. Per the germline V gene, CDR1 is LNHDA and CDR2 is SQIVND (reference sequence). V was clipped by 7 bases and J by 4 bases; unmatched bases: 7. The CDR3 totals 15 residues. CDR3 sequence: CASIPSGMTTGELFF. CDR3 coding DNA: TGTGCCAGTATCCCTAGCGGGATGACCACCGGGGAGCTGTTTTTT.

The chain joins TRBV18 to TRBJ2-4, with D uncertain. Per germline, CDR1 KGHSH and CDR2 LQKENI. The CDR3 has 15 amino acids. V was clipped by 2 bases and J by 8 bases, with 16 bases between them. Here the CDR3 reads CASSPRVDPKDIQYF. In DNA form, the CDR3 reads TGTGCCAGCTCACCAAGGGTGGACCCGAAGGACATTCAGTACTTC.

The V call is TRBV19, the J call TRBJ2-3; D gene ambiguous. Germline CDR1 and CDR2: LNHDA and SQIVND (reference sequence). V lost 3 bases and J 8 bases, leaving 9 bases between the germline ends. The CDR3 consists of 12 residues. CDR3 bases: TGTGCCAGTAGTATTAAGGACGGTACGCAGTATTTT. Translation: CASSIKDGTQYF.

V and J are TRBV19 and TRBJ2-1; D remains unclear. CDR3 size: 13 residues. Germline CDR1 LNHDA, CDR2 SQIVND (reference sequence). V was cut by 3 bases and J by 6 bases, with 9 bases left in between. CDR3 coding DNA: TGTGCCAGTAGTATCAAGTGGATCAATGAGCAGTTCTTC. Residues: CASSIKWINEQFF. The variable domain in full, completed from reference TRBV19 and TRBJ2-1, reads DGGITQSPKYLFRKEGQNVTLSCEQNLNHDAMYWYRQDPGQGLRLIYYSQIVNDFQKGDIAEGYSVSREKKESFPLTVTSAQKNPTAFYLCASSIKWINEQFFGPGTRLTVL.

CDR3 loop: CASSRGPGELFF. The CDR3 region has the DNA TGTGCCAGCAGTCGGGGTCCCGGGGAGCTGTTTTTT. V gene TRBV6-5 combines with J gene TRBJ2-2; D perhaps matches TRBD2 (5 bases). Germline CDR1 and CDR2: MNHEY and SVGAGI. Trimming took 5 bases from V and 6 from J, leaving 7 bases between them. The CDR3 covers 12 residues.

V usage is TRBV2 and J usage is TRBJ2-7, with D maybe TRBD1 (5 bases). Trimming stripped 9 bases from V and 2 bases from J, with 14 bases between. The CDR3 consists of 13 residues. The germline V gene has CDR1 SNHLY and CDR2 FYNNEI. Here the CDR3 reads CASVQGTTYEQYF. In DNA, the CDR3 is TGTGCCAGTGTGCAGGGCACCACCTACGAGCAGTACTTC.

This clone was counted a single time. The chain couples TRBV2 to TRBJ2-3; D is perhaps TRBD1 or TRBD2 (5 bases each). V was shortened by 5 bases and J by 9 bases, with 12 bases between the two germline ends. Germline CDR1 is SNHLY and CDR2 is FYNNEI. The CDR3 covers 12 residues. The CDR3 DNA reads as TGTGCCAGCAGTTTTCCAGGGAGAACGCAGTATTTT. Protein: CASSFPGRTQYF.

This clone was counted a single time. The CDR3 region has the DNA TGTGCCAGCAGTTTGGGTCCAGGGCGGACCCAGTACTTC. Its translation: CASSLGPGRTQYF. This chain joins TRBV28 and TRBJ2-5; a weak D match, TRBD1 (5 bases). The V gene's germline CDR1 is MDHEN and CDR2 SYDVKM. The CDR3 totals 13 residues. V lost 3 bases and J lost 7, with 12 bases in between.

The J gene is TRBJ2-1, the V gene TRBV2; TRBD2 aligns across 9 bases. Germline loops: CDR1 SNHLY, CDR2 FYNNEI. The junction had 5 bases not matched to a gene; V was cut back by 4 bases and J by 1 base. The CDR3 totals 16 residues. The CDR3 sequence is CASSAVAGGSYNEQFF. In DNA form, the CDR3 reads TGTGCCAGCAGTGCGGTGGCGGGGGGGTCCTACAATGAGCAGTTCTTC.

The V call is TRBV28, the J call TRBJ1-3; 11 bases align to TRBD1. This CDR3 contains 16 residues. The V segment lost 6 bases and the J segment 2 bases; nucleotides outside the gene matches: 6. Germline CDR1 reads MDHEN; CDR2 reads SYDVKM. The CDR3 reads CASSPMGQGAGNTIYF. The CDR3 DNA reads as TGTGCCAGCAGCCCTATGGGACAGGGGGCTGGAAACACCATATATTTT.

The chain carries TRBV27 and TRBJ1-2; D is unclear. Trimming shortened V by 5 bases and J by 0 bases, and 16 bases separated the two germline ends. CDR3 length equals 16 residues. Germline V gene sequence: CDR1 MNHEY, CDR2 SMNVEV (reference sequence). The CDR3 here is CASSPTNRPSNYGYTF. The CDR3 nucleotides read TGTGCCAGCAGTCCCACCAACCGGCCCTCTAACTATGGCTACACCTTC.

The chain combines TRBV5-6 with TRBJ1-4; 8 bases agree with TRBD1. This CDR3 region has 16 residues. Germline V gene sequence: CDR1 SGHDT, CDR2 YYEEEE. V was pared by 4 bases and J by 4 bases, with 9 bases of the junction left unmatched. The CDR3 region is CASSDTGTGYNEKLFF. CDR3 DNA: TGTGCCAGCAGCGATACCGGGACAGGTTATAATGAAAAACTGTTTTTT. Using reference TRBV5-6 and TRBJ1-4 for the parts outside the CDR3, the full variable domain is DAGVTQSPTHLIKTRGQQVTLRCSPKSGHDTVSWYQQALGQGPQFIFQYYEEEERQRGNFPDRFSGHQFPNYSSELNVNALLLGDSALYLCASSDTGTGYNEKLFFGSGTQLSVL.

The V call is TRBV19, the J call TRBJ1-1; D unresolved. The germline V gene encodes CDR1 LNHDA and CDR2 SQIVND (reference sequence). The CDR3 has 15 amino acids. V was shortened by 2 bases and J by 1 base, with 11 bases between the two germline ends. CDR3 DNA sequence: TGTGCCAGTAGTATAAGCGGCCTTACGAACACTGAAGCTTTCTTT. This sequence encodes CASSISGLTNTEAFF.

The genes are TRBV29-1 and TRBJ2-3, with TRBD2 matching 8 bases. V shed 2 bases and J 1 base; nucleotides not matched to a gene: 5. From germline, CDR1 is SQVTM and CDR2 ANQGSEA. This CDR3 comprises 15 residues. Written as DNA, the CDR3 is TGCAGCGTTGAAATTAGCGGGGCACGCACAGATACGCAGTATTTT. This sequence encodes CSVEISGARTDTQYF.

The chain recombines TRBV7-2 with TRBJ2-3; D possibly corresponds to TRBD2 (6 bases). CDR1 is SGHTA, CDR2 FQGNSA, per germline. V lost 0 bases, J lost 2 bases, and 12 bases lay in between. The CDR3 loop spans 16 amino acids. The CDR3 sequence is CASSLAASSVTDTQYF. Here the CDR3 DNA reads TGTGCCAGCAGCTTAGCGGCGTCTAGCGTCACAGATACGCAGTATTTT.

This sequence joins TRBV30 and TRBJ2-2, with D possibly matching TRBD2 (5 bases). Trimming shortened V by 4 bases and J by 4 bases, and 7 bases separated the two germline ends. CDR3 size: 12 residues. The V gene's germline CDR1 is GTSNPN and CDR2 SVGIG (reference sequence). The CDR3 sequence: CAWIGGTGELFF. The CDR3 nucleotides are TGTGCCTGGATTGGAGGCACCGGGGAGCTGTTTTTT.

This clone has only one observation. The chain combines TRBV6-1 with TRBJ2-7, with 11 bases aligning to TRBD2. Germline-derived CDR1 and CDR2 are MNHNS and SASEGT. Trimming at V came to 0 bases and at J to 7 bases, leaving 8 bases not matched to a gene. The CDR3 has 16 amino acids. The CDR3 here is CASSEASGRAWEEQYF. In nucleotides, the CDR3 is TGTGCCAGCAGTGAAGCTAGCGGGAGGGCCTGGGAGGAGCAGTACTTC.

The chain employs TRBV5-1 and TRBJ1-4, with D tentatively TRBD1 (6 bases). The length of the CDR3 is 16 residues. Germline CDR1 and CDR2: SGHRS and YFSETQ. V was shortened by 4 bases and J by 7 bases, with 20 bases between the two germline ends. The CDR3 DNA sequence: TGCGCCAGCAGCCCCGGAGGGGGAACCATGATTGAAAAACTGTTTTTT. Its protein product is CASSPGGGTMIEKLFF.